These 15 T cell receptor beta chains came from one sample sequenced in a study of cytomegalovirus exposure and HLA in healthy donors. The PCR made use of 60 Vbeta and 13 Jbeta primers. TCRdb keeps only in-frame clones here, not all; method: immunoSEQ multiplex PCR. The table lists 62,000 or so clones, roughly 80% of them singletons, with more than 3.5% in the top ten. Material: PBMCs. The receptors were sampled from a young man in good health and CMV-seronegative.

This clone was detected a few times. This chain's CDR3 is CASRRGQGPRAPTNEKLFF. The CDR3 DNA is TGCGCCAGCAGGCGAGGACAGGGTCCCAGAGCGCCAACTAATGAAAAACTGTTTTTT. The chain joins TRBV10-1 to TRBJ1-4; 8 nucleotides agree with TRBD1. CDR1 is WNHNN and CDR2 is SYGVQD in the germline V gene (reference sequence). V gave up 6 bases and J gave up 0 bases; unmatched junction bases: 15. CDR3 length: 19 residues.

This chain links TRBV29-1 with TRBJ1-5, with 9 bases identical to TRBD1. V was clipped by 5 bases and J by 6 bases; unmatched bases: 5. Germline V gene lookup returns CDR1 SQVTM and CDR2 ANQGSEA. The CDR3 runs to 13 residues. For the CDR3, the DNA is TGCAGCGTTAGGGACAGGGATGGTCAGCCCCAGCATTTT. This translates into CSVRDRDGQPQHF.

This clone was recorded a few times. The genes are TRBV2 and TRBJ1-5; D unclear. This CDR3 region has 12 residues. Germline V gene sequence: CDR1 SNHLY, CDR2 FYNNEI. V lost 6 bases, J lost 2 bases, and 5 bases lay in between. The chain's CDR3 is CASSAGNQPQHF. The CDR3 coding sequence is TGTGCCAGCAGCGCAGGCAATCAGCCCCAGCATTTT.

The chain recombines TRBV4-1 with TRBJ2-4; 9 nucleotides align to TRBD2. The CDR3 runs to 20 residues. CDR1 is MGHRA, CDR2 YSYEKL, per germline. V gave up 0 bases and J gave up 0 bases; unmatched junction bases: 12. In DNA form, the CDR3 reads TGCGCCAGCAGCCAAGATGGGGCTAGCGGGGTAGACCTAGCCAAAAACATTCAGTACTTC. Amino acid sequence: CASSQDGASGVDLAKNIQYF.

V usage is TRBV9 and J usage is TRBJ1-4, with TRBD1 identical over 7 bases. The trim removed 0 bases at V and 0 bases at J, leaving 2 bases unmatched. Germline values: CDR1 SGDLS, CDR2 YYNGEE. This CDR3 contains 16 residues. The CDR3 coding sequence is TGTGCCAGCAGCGTAGCCGACAGGGCAACTAATGAAAAACTGTTTTTT. It yields the protein CASSVADRATNEKLFF.

The V and J genes are TRBV11-2 and TRBJ2-3, with D possibly TRBD1 on 5 matching bases. V lost 5 bases to trimming and J lost 5 bases, with 11 bases between them. The CDR3 has 13 amino acids. CDR1 SGHAT and CDR2 FQNNGV come from the germline V gene. The CDR3 DNA reads as TGTGCCAGCAGCGCCTGGGGCAGAGATACGCAGTATTTT. Its translation: CASSAWGRDTQYF.

V usage is TRBV7-2 and J usage is TRBJ2-3; the D gene is possibly TRBD2 (5 bases). The CDR3 is made up of 14 amino acids. Germline CDR1 and CDR2: SGHTA and FQGNSA. Trimming shortened V by 5 bases and J by 0 bases, and 9 bases separated the two germline ends. For the CDR3, the DNA is TGTGCCAGCAGCCTAAGCGGCAGCACAGATACGCAGTATTTT. Translation gives CASSLSGSTDTQYF. The whole variable domain, remainder taken from reference TRBV7-2 and TRBJ2-3, is GAGVSQSPSNKVTEKGKDVELRCDPISGHTALYWYRQSLGQGLEFLIYFQGNSAPDKSGLPSDRFSAERTGGSVSTLTIQRTQQEDSAVYLCASSLSGSTDTQYFGPGTRLTVL.

This clone was counted a few times. The rearrangement uses TRBV5-1 and TRBJ1-5; D possibly corresponds to TRBD1 (6 bases). This CDR3 comprises 14 residues. The ends were cut back, 4 bases at V and 3 bases at J, with 11 bases in the middle. Germline lookup yields CDR1 SGHRS and CDR2 YFSETQ. For the CDR3, the DNA is TGCGCCAGCAGCCCAGGACAGTACAATCAGCCCCAGCATTTT. Its protein product is CASSPGQYNQPQHF.

The rearrangement uses TRBV9 and TRBJ2-5; 8 positions match TRBD2. With the DNA end fitting TRBJ2-7 better, the J assignment may be wrong. This CDR3 has 15 amino acids. CDR1 is SGDLS, CDR2 YYNGEE, per germline. CDR3 DNA sequence: TGTGCCAGCAGCGCCGGGGGGGCCAGCTCCTACGAGCAGTACTTC. This encodes CASSAGGASSYEQYF.

The rearrangement links TRBV7-9 to TRBJ2-6, with D maybe TRBD2 (6 bases). V lost 1 base and J 1 base, leaving 8 bases between the germline ends. Germline CDR1 SEHNR, CDR2 FQNEAQ (reference sequence). The CDR3 runs to 16 residues. CDR3 amino acids: CASSLGDLSGANVLTF. The CDR3, as DNA: TGTGCCAGCAGCTTAGGGGACTTATCTGGGGCCAACGTCCTGACTTTC.

This sequence joins TRBV6-5 and TRBJ2-5; weak D call: TRBD2 (6 bases). Germline assignment: CDR1 MNHEY and CDR2 SVGAGI. The CDR3 spans 12 residues. The V and J ends lost 7 bases and 6 bases respectively, with 12 bases between them. In nucleotides, the CDR3 is TGTGCCAGCATAGGGGACTCCCAGACCCAGTACTTC. This encodes CASIGDSQTQYF.

This chain links TRBV30 with TRBJ1-2; D remains unclear. There are 14 residues in the CDR3. The ends were cut back, 3 bases at V and 0 bases at J, with 11 bases in the middle. Germline lookup yields CDR1 GTSNPN and CDR2 SVGIG (reference sequence). The CDR3 reads CAWSPSGSNYGYTF. CDR3 nucleotide sequence: TGTGCCTGGAGCCCGTCGGGATCTAACTATGGCTACACCTTC.

This clone was counted between two and nine times. The chain recombines TRBV10-1 with TRBJ2-2; D gene uncertain. Trimming left V 10 bases short and J 1 base short, with 10 bases between. Germline lookup yields CDR1 WNHNN and CDR2 SYGVQD (reference sequence). The CDR3 covers 13 residues. The CDR3 bases are TGCGCCACCTCAAACAGGAACACCGGGGAGCTGTTTTTT. It codes for CATSNRNTGELFF.

This clone appeared once. V usage is TRBV5-8 and J usage is TRBJ2-7; weak D call: TRBD1 (5 bases). Germline CDR1 reads SGHTS; CDR2 reads YDEGEE. This CDR3 is built from 13 residues. The V gene lost 2 bases and the J gene lost 2 bases, with 8 bases spanning the gap. The DNA of the CDR3 is TGTGCCAGCAGCTTAGTCAGGGCCTACGAGCAGTACTTC. It codes for CASSLVRAYEQYF.

The chain has TRBV5-6 and TRBJ2-2; TRBD1 is a possible D gene (6 bases). CDR1 is SGHDT, CDR2 YYEEEE, per germline. The CDR3 has 16 residues. The ends were cut back, 6 bases at V and 0 bases at J, with 15 bases in the middle. CDR3 loop: CASTLLDSPNTGELFF. Written as DNA, the CDR3 is TGTGCCAGCACCCTACTGGACAGCCCGAACACCGGGGAGCTGTTTTTT.